Listed below are T cell receptor beta chains from one sample, sequenced in a study of regulatory dendritic cells for organ transplantation. The table came from immunoSEQ multiplex PCR; TCRdb's copy has only in-frame clones and leaves some out. The sample lists approximately 10,000 clones, roughly 91% occurring once. These receptors are not linked to any known antigen. What was sequenced was naive CD8+ T cells from blood cultured with dendritic cells. The receptors derive from a human donor in good health. CDR3s include the opening cysteine and the closing phenylalanine or tryptophan. Each record gives: J gene, V gene, CDR3 protein.

J: TRBJ2-3
V: TRBV7-9
CDR3: CASSDRDTQYF

J: TRBJ2-7
V: TRBV11-1
CDR3: CASSYSGTGYYEQYF

J: TRBJ2-7
V: TRBV19
CDR3: CASSSRTGSHEQYF

J: TRBJ2-1
V: TRBV30
CDR3: CAYRGGAGPVYEQFF

J: TRBJ2-3
V: TRBV28
CDR3: CASSLSVGSTDTQYF

J: TRBJ1-1
V: TRBV19
CDR3: CASSFPNTEAFF

J: TRBJ2-3
V: TRBV27
CDR3: CASSLFSRVGEPSTDTQYF

J: TRBJ1-4
V: TRBV6-6
CDR3: CASSWTGDNEKLFF

J: TRBJ1-1
V: TRBV7-3
CDR3: CASSSTGNTEAFF

J: TRBJ2-7
V: TRBV27
CDR3: CASSLGTGGPYEQYF

J: TRBJ2-1
V: TRBV11-3
CDR3: CASSLGLADYNEQFF

J: TRBJ2-1
V: TRBV7-3
CDR3: CASRPGQGTGEQFF

J: TRBJ1-1
V: TRBV27
CDR3: CASSFRGTEAFF

J: TRBJ2-5
V: TRBV6-1
CDR3: CASTPVGGMETQYF

J: TRBJ2-2
V: TRBV9
CDR3: CASGLDRGSGELFF

J: TRBJ1-2
V: TRBV4-3
CDR3: CASSQEGGGPLYGYTF

J: TRBJ2-1
V: TRBV9
CDR3: CASSVPGGGGSSYNEQFF

J: TRBJ1-1
V: TRBV2
CDR3: CASGPGQNFEAFF

J: TRBJ2-7
V: TRBV19
CDR3: CASSRGDYEQYF

J: TRBJ1-1
V: TRBV4-3
CDR3: CASSQGWNTEAFF

J: TRBJ1-1
V: TRBV6-5
CDR3: CASSLWGGNTEAFF

J: TRBJ1-2
V: TRBV19
CDR3: CASTTAYGYTF

J: TRBJ1-2
V: TRBV5-4
CDR3: CASSLSGDTYGYTF

J: TRBJ2-7
V: TRBV7-6
CDR3: CASSLDWVREQYF

J: TRBJ2-1
V: TRBV27
CDR3: CASSPGLAGDTVIIHEQFF

J: TRBJ1-5
V: TRBV10-2
CDR3: CASRAGTGSNQPQHF

J: TRBJ1-3
V: TRBV28
CDR3: CASSFGQAGNTIYF

J: TRBJ2-7
V: TRBV9
CDR3: CASSTAGGPSYEQYF

J: TRBJ2-7
V: TRBV4-3
CDR3: CASSQDSDYEQYF

J: TRBJ2-6
V: TRBV6-1
CDR3: CASSEDLSGANVLTF

J: TRBJ2-3
V: TRBV7-8
CDR3: CASSLASETDTQYF

J: TRBJ2-7
V: TRBV4-3
CDR3: CASSQELGTVYEQYF

J: TRBJ1-1
V: TRBV4-3
CDR3: CASSQVVGSRNTEAFF

J: TRBJ1-2
V: TRBV4-1
CDR3: CASSQSWTGGNGYTF

J: TRBJ1-2
V: TRBV4-2
CDR3: CASSARDYLGGNYGYTF

J: TRBJ2-4
V: TRBV5-4
CDR3: CASSLELDPNIQYF

J: TRBJ1-2
V: TRBV19
CDR3: CATTIVPGTLNGYTF

J: TRBJ2-1
V: TRBV27
CDR3: CASSFDGSSYNEQFF

J: TRBJ2-5
V: TRBV7-9
CDR3: CASSVAGTGETQYF

J: TRBJ2-1
V: TRBV7-2
CDR3: CASSAGTGLFF

J: TRBJ2-1
V: TRBV2
CDR3: CASSEAPRGGNEQFF